This paragraph reports one T cell receptor beta chain. This may come from a read error, since a much larger clone is one base off. Genomic DNA, serving as template, underwent TCR beta VDJ and CDR3 profiling. TCRdb reanalysed the reads using MiXCR and keeps one entry per CDR3 protein. The table shows about 180,000 distinct CDR3 sequences, with roughly half occurring only once. Germline CDR1 and CDR2: LGHNA and YNFKEQ. V lost 0 bases to trimming and J lost 1 base, with 9 bases between them. The CDR3 runs to 15 residues. This specimen belongs to a study of CD8+CD57+ T cells in acquired aplastic anemia. Study context: Sorted CD4+ plus CD8+ cells gave DNA averaging about 3 ug. Healthy donor sequencing depth: some 10 million CD4+, under 14 million CD8+ reads.

The TCR was taken from a human donor in good health. The sample consisted of sorted CD4+, CD8+, or CD8+CD57+ T cells (not recorded which) from PBMCs. The rearrangement joins TRBV4-2 to TRBJ1-2; no reliable D call. CDR3 sequence (DNA): TGTGCCAGCAGCCAAGATGAAGGGCATAACTATGGCTACACCTTC. Translation: CASSQDEGHNYGYTF.